The text below deals with one TCR beta chain. Its antigen is unknown. V lost 5 bases to trimming and J lost 4 bases; unmatched junction nucleotides: 6. CDR3 length: 13 amino acids. Germline V gene data show CDR1 as SQVTM and CDR2 as ANQGSEA. This entry is derived from a study of early T cells in non-severe SARS-CoV-2 infection. In the study overall: With bulk RNA from unsorted whole blood as input, sequencing yielded unpaired chains. Study-level points and caveats: Private and CD4 specificities were missed by VDJdb matching, skewed to anti-spike CD8.

The TCR library protocol attached unique molecular identifiers to the individual cDNA molecules. TCRdb re-called the 5' RACE reads with MiXCR, one entry per CDR3 protein. This sample has about 59,000 distinct CDR3 sequences, with approximately 12% found just once. The sequenced material came from whole blood. This sequence was found in an adult who was a healthcare worker with PCR-confirmed SARS-CoV-2 infection or an uninfected control (not recorded which). The chain combines TRBV29-1 with TRBJ2-7; 9 bases agree with TRBD1. The CDR3: CSVLGTGRYEQYF. In nucleotides, the CDR3 is TGCAGCGTTCTAGGGACAGGGAGGTACGAGCAGTACTTC.